The clone carrying this T cell receptor beta chain was detected ten times or more. Its antigen is unidentified. This sample is part of a study of identical twins. Study results and caveats: Clonotypes of the beta chain that were abundant in cord blood carried fewer insertions (memory repertoires showed none). Within beta out-of-frame sequences, the excess sharing observed between twins was weaker.

CDR3 size: 13 residues. In germline, CDR1 is MDHEN, CDR2 SYDVKM. The junction had 4 bases not matched to a gene; V was cut back by 8 bases and J by 3 bases. One entry per CDR3 protein, called by TCRdb with MiXCR from the 5' RACE reads. The data contain approximately 600,000 distinct CDR3 sequences, roughly 9.5% of them singletons. Another study also made use of these data, one on yellow fever vaccine responses in identical twins.

Sequenced sample: PBMCs. The genes are TRBV28 and TRBJ1-5; the match to TRBD1 covers 7 bases. This clonotype originated in a woman aged 18-35 years in good health. The CDR3 DNA follows: TGTGCCAGCGGGGGACAGTTCAATCAGCCCCAGCATTTT. Protein: CASGGQFNQPQHF.